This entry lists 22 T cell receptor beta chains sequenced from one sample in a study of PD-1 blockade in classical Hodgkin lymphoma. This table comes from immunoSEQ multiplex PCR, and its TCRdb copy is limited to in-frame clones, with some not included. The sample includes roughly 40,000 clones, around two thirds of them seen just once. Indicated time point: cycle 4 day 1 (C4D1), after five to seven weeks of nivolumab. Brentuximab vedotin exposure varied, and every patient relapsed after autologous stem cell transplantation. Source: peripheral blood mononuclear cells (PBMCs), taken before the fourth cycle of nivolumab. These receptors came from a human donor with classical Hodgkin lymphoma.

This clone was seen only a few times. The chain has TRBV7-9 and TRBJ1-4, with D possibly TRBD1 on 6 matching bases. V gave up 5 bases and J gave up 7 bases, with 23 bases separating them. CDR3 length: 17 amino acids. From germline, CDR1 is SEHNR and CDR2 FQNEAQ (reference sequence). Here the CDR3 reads CASSIKNGGRRGEKLFF. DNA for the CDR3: TGTGCCAGCAGCATCAAGAACGGGGGGCGAAGAGGTGAAAAACTGTTTTTT.

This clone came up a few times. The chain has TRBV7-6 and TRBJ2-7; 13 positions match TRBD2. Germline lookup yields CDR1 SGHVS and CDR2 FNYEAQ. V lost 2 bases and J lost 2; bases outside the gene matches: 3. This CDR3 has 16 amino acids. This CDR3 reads CASSLTTSGGTYEQYF. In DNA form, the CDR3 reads TGTGCCAGCAGCTTAACGACTAGCGGGGGGACCTACGAGCAGTACTTC.

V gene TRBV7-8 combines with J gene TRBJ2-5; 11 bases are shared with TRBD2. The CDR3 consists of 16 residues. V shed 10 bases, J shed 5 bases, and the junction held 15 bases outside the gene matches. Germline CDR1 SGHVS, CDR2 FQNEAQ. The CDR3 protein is CATTEVLAGGGETQYF. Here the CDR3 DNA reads TGTGCCACTACGGAGGTGCTAGCGGGAGGAGGGGAGACCCAGTACTTC.

CDR3 sequence reads: CASGGLAGYNEQFF. For the CDR3, the DNA is TGTGCCAGCGGAGGACTAGCGGGGTACAATGAGCAGTTCTTC. V is TRBV9 and J is TRBJ2-1, with 12 bases fitting TRBD2. Germline lookup yields CDR1 SGDLS and CDR2 YYNGEE. This CDR3 has 14 residues. V trimming: 7 bases; J trimming: 4 bases; junction bases outside the gene matches: 3.

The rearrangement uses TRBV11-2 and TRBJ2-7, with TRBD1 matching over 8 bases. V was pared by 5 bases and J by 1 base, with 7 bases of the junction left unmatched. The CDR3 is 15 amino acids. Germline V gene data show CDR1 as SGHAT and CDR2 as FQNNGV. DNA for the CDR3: TGTGCCAGCAGCCTTGAGGGACAGGAATCCTACGAGCAGTACTTC. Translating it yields CASSLEGQESYEQYF.

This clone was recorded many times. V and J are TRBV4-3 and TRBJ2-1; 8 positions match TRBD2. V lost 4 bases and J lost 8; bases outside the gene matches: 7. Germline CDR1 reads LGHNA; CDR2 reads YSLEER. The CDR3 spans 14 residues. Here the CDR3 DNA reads TGCGCCAGCAGCCTACTTAGCGGGGCCGATGAGCAGTTCTTC. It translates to CASSLLSGADEQFF.

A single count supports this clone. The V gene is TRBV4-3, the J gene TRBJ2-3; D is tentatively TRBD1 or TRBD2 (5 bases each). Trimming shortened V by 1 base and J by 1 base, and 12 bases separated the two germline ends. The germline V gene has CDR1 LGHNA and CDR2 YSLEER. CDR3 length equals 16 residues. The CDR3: CASSQGTGTGTDTQYF. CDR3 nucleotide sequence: TGCGCCAGCAGCCAAGGGACGGGGACGGGCACAGATACGCAGTATTTT.

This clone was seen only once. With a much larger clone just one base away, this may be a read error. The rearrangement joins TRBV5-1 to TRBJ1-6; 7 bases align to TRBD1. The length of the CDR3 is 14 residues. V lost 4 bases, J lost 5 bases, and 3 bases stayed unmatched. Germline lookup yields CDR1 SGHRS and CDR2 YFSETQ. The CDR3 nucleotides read TGCGCCAGCAGCATCGGGACAGATAATTCACCCCTCCACTTT. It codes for CASSIGTDNSPLHF.

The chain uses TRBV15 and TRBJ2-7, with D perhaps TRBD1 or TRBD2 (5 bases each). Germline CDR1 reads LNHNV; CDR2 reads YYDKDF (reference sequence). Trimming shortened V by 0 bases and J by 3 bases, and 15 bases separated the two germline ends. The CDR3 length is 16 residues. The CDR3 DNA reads TGTGCCACCAGCAGAGATGATAAGGGACGCGACTACGAGCAGTACTTC. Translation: CATSRDDKGRDYEQYF. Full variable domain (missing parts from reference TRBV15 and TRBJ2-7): DAMVIQNPRYQVTQFGKPVTLSCSQTLNHNVMYWYQQKSSQAPKLLFHYYDKDFNNEADTPDNFQSRRPNTSFCFLDIRSPGLGDTAMYLCATSRDDKGRDYEQYFGPGTRLTVT.

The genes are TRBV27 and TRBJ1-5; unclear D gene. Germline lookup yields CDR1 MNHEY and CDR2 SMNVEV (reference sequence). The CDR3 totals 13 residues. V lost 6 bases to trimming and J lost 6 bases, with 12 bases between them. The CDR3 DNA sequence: TGTGCCAGCAGCCCAATTGCGGGTCAGCCCCAGCATTTT. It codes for CASSPIAGQPQHF.

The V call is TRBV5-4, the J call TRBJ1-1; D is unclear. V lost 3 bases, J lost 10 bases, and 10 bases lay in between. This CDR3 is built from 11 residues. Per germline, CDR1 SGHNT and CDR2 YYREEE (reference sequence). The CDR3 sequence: CASSSGRSAFF. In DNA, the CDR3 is TGTGCCAGCAGCTCCGGGAGGTCAGCTTTCTTT.

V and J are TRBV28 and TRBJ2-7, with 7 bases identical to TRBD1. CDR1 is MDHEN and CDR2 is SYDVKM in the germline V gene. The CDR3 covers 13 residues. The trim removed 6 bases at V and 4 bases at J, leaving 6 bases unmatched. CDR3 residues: CASSPTGSYEQYF. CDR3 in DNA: TGTGCCAGCAGCCCGACAGGGAGTTACGAGCAGTACTTC. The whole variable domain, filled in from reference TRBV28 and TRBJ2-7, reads DVKVTQSSRYLVKRTGEKVFLECVQDMDHENMFWYRQDPGLGLRLIYFSYDVKMKEKGDIPEGYSVSREKKERFSLILESASTNQTSMYLCASSPTGSYEQYFGPGTRLTVT.

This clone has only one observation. The CDR3 region has the DNA TGTGCCAGCAGTTTGGGCGGGAGGTACGAGCAGTACTTC. This gives the protein CASSLGGRYEQYF. This rearrangement joins TRBV27 to TRBJ2-7; 8 nucleotides agree with TRBD2. Germline CDR1 MNHEY, CDR2 SMNVEV (reference sequence). The CDR3 length is 13 residues. V lost 3 bases to trimming and J lost 4 bases; unmatched junction nucleotides: 2.

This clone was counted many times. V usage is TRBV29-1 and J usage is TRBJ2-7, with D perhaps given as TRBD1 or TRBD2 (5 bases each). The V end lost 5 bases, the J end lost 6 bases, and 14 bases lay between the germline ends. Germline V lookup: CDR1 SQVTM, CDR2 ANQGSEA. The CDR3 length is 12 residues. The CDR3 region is CSVSEGLGEQYF. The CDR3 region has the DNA TGCAGCGTTAGTGAGGGGTTGGGCGAGCAGTACTTC.

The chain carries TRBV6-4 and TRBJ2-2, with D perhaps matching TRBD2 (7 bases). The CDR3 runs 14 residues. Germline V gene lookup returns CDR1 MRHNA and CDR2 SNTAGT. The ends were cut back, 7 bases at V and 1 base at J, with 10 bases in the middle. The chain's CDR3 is CASKRGQNTGELFF. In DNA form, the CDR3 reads TGTGCCAGCAAGCGGGGACAGAACACCGGGGAGCTGTTTTTT.

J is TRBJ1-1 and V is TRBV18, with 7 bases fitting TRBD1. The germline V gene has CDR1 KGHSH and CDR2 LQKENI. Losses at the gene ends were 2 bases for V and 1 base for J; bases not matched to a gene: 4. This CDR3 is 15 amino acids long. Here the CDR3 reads CASSPTGAENTEAFF. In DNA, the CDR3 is TGTGCCAGCTCACCAACAGGGGCGGAGAACACTGAAGCTTTCTTT.

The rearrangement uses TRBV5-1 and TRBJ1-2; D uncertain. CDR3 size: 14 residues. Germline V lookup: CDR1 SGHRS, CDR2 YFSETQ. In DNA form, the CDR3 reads TGCGCTAACATAAAAAGAGATGGGAACTATGGCTACACCTTC. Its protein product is CANIKRDGNYGYTF.

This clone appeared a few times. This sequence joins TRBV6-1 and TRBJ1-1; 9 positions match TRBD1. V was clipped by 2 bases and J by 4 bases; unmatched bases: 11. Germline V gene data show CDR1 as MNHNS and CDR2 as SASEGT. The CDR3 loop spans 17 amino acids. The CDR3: CASSERTGGGRSTEAFF. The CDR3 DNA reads TGTGCCAGCAGTGAACGTACAGGGGGCGGGCGGAGCACTGAAGCTTTCTTT.

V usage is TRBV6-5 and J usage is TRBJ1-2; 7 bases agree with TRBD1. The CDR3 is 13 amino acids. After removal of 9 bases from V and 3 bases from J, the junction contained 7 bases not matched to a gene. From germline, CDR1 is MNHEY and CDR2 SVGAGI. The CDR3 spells CARVDRDHYGYTF. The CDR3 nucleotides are TGTGCCAGGGTCGACAGGGATCACTATGGCTACACCTTC.

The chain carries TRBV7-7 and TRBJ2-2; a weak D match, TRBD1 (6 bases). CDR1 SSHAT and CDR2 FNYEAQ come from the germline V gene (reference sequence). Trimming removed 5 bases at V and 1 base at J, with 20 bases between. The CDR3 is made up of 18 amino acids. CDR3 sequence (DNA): TGTGCCAGCAGCCAACCTGGAACAGGGCCTCAGAACACCGGGGAGCTGTTTTTT. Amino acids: CASSQPGTGPQNTGELFF.

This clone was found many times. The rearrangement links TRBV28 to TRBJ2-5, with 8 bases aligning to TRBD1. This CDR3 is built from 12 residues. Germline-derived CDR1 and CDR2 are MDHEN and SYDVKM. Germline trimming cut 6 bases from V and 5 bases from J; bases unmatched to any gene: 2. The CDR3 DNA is TGTGCCAGCAGAACAGGGGGTGAGACCCAGTACTTC. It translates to CASRTGGETQYF.

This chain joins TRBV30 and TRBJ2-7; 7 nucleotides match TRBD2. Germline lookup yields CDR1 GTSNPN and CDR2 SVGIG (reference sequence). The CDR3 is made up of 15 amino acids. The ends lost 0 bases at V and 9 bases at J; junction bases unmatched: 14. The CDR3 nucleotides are TGTGCCTGGAGTGTACTGTCAGCGGGATATCCGGGGCAGTACTTC. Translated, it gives CAWSVLSAGYPGQYF. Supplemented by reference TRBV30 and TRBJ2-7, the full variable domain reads SQTIHQWPATLVQPVGSPLSLECTVEGTSNPNLYWYRQAAGRGLQLLFYSVGIGQISSEVPQNLSASRPQDRQFILSSKKLLLSDSGFYLCAWSVLSAGYPGQYFGPGTRLTVT.